This T cell receptor (beta chain) was documented in a study of T-cell memory formation after mild COVID-19. Study-level points and caveats: The authors did not confirm SARS-CoV-2 specificity of second-wave clones peaking day 37. CM and EM subsets held most contracting CD4+ clones; EMRA held CD8+ ones.

CDR1 is SEHNR and CDR2 is FQNEAQ in the germline V gene (reference sequence). The V gene end was trimmed by 4 bases and the J gene end by 7 bases; junction bases not matched to a gene: 16. The CDR3 covers 17 residues. TCRdb independently ran MiXCR on the 5' RACE reads; one entry per CDR3 protein. The sample has 84,000 or so distinct CDR3 sequences, about 15% seen once; the top ten hold 30% to 35%. Details on this clonotype: Antigen unknown.

This clonotype was obtained from an adult woman who had mild COVID-19 (a few samples of this study predate the infection). Cell type and time point are not known. Source material: PBMCs or a T cell subset sorted from them (not recorded which). The chain has TRBV7-9 and TRBJ2-3; 8 nucleotides agree with TRBD2. The CDR3: CASSYPGGLAVVNTQYF. In DNA form, the CDR3 reads TGTGCCAGCAGCTACCCAGGTGGACTAGCAGTTGTAAATACGCAGTATTTT.